The clone carrying this TCR beta chain was observed many times. Its antigen is still unknown. This sample was included in a study of molecular identifiers for immune sequencing clone quantification. Study-wide findings and caveats: In naive cells, clones above 20 RNA copies held under 1% of molecules, whereas in effector cells they held over 99%. Identical TCR molecules can share a barcode, and this sharing could underestimate highly expanded clone sizes.

Sorted naive CD8 T cells, roughly 20,000 to 1,100,000, were sequenced from 10%, 30% or 50% RNA. In the sort, naive CD8 T cells were defined as CD8+CD4-CCR7+CD45RA+. TCRdb used MiXCR to reprocess the PCR reads, holding one entry per CDR3 protein. The table records approximately 590,000 distinct CDR3 sequences, about 25% of them present only once. This receptor was obtained from a human donor in good health. Some libraries in this study had Jurkat cell RNA spiked in. Sequenced: naive CD8+ T cells from blood, with Jurkat cell RNA spiked in. Subset given: FACS-sorted CD8+CD4-CCR7+CD45RA+ naive T cells.

The CDR3 bases are TGTGCCAGCAGTTTAAGACTAATGGGAAATGAGCAGTTCTTC. Protein product: CASSLRLMGNEQFF. This sequence joins TRBV28 and TRBJ2-1; weak D call: TRBD2 (5 bases). This CDR3 contains 14 residues. Germline V gene data show CDR1 as MDHEN and CDR2 as SYDVKM. V was cut by 2 bases and J by 7 bases, with 12 bases left in between.